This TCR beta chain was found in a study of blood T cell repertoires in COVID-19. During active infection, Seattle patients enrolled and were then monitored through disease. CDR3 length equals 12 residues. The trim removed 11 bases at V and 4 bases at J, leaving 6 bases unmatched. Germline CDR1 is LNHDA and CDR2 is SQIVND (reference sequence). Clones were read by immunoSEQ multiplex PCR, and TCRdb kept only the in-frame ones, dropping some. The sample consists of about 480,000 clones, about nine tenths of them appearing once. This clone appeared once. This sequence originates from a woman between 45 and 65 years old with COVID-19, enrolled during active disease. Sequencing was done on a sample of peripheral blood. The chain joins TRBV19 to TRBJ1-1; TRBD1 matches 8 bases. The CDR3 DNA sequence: TGTGCCTGCCAGGGGGCAGGCACTGAAGCTTTCTTT. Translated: CACQGAGTEAFF.